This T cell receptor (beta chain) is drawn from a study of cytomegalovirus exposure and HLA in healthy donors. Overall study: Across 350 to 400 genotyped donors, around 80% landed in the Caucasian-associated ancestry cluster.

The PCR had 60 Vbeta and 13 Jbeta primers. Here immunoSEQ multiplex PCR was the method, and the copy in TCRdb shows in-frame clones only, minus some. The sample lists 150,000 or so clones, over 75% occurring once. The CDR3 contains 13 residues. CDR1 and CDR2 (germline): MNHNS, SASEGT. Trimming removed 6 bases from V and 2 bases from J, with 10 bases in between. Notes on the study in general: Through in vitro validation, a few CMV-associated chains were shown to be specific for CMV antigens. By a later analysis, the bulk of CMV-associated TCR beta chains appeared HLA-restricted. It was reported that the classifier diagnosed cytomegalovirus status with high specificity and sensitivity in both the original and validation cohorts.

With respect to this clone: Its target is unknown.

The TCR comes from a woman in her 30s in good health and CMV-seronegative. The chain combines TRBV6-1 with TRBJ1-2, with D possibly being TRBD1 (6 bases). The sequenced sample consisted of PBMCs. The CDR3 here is CASSVTGNYGYTF. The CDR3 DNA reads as TGTGCCAGCAGCGTTACAGGGAACTATGGCTACACCTTC.